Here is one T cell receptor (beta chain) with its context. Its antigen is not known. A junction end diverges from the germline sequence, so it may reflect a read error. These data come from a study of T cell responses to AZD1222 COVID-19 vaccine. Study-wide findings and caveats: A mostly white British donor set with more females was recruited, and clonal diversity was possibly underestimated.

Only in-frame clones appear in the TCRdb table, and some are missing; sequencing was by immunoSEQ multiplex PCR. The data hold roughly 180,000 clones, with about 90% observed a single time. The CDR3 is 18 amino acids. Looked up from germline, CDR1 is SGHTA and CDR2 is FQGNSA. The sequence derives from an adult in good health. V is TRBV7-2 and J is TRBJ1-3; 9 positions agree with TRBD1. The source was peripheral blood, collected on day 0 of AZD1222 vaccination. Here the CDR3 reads CASRLVVGTGRYGNTIYF. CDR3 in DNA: TGTGCCAGCAGATTAGTCGTAGGGACAGGGCGATATGGAAACACCATATATTTT. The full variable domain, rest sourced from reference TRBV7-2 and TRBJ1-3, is GAGVSQSPSNKVTEKGKDVELRCDPISGHTALYWYRQSLGQGLEFLIYFQGNSAPDKSGLPSDRFSAERTGGSVSTLTIQRTQQEDSAVYLCASRLVVGTGRYGNTIYFGEGSWLTVV.